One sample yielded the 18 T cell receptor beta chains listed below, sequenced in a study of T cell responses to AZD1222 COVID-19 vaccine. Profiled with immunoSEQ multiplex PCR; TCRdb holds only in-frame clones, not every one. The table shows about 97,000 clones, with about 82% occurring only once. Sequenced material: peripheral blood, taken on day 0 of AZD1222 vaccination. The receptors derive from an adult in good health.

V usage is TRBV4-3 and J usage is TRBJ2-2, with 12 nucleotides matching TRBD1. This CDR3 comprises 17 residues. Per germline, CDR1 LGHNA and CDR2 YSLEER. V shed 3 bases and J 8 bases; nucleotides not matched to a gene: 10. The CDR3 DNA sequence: TGCGCCAGCAGCCAGAAATCCGGGACAGGGGGCAAGGGGGAGCTGTTTTTT. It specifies CASSQKSGTGGKGELFF.

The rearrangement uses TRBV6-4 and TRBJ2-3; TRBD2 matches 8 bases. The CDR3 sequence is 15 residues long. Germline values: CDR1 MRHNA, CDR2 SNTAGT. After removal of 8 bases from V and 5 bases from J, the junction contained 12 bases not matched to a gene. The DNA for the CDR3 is TGTGCCAGCCCCCCCCTCGGGAGGGCGGAAGATACGCAGTATTTT. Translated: CASPPLGRAEDTQYF.

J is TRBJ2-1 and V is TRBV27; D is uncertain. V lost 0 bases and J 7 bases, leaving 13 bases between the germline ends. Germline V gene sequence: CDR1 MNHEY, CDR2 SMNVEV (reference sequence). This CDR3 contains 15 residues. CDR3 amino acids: CASSLSRQVGNEQFF. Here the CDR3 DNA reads TGTGCCAGCAGTTTATCGAGGCAGGTGGGGAATGAGCAGTTCTTC.

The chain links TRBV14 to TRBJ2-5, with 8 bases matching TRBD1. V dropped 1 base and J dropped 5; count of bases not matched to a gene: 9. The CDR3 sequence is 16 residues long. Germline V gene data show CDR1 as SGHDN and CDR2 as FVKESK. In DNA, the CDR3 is TGTGCCAGCAGCCAAGTATTACCGCAGGGGGCGGAGACCCAGTACTTC. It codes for CASSQVLPQGAETQYF.

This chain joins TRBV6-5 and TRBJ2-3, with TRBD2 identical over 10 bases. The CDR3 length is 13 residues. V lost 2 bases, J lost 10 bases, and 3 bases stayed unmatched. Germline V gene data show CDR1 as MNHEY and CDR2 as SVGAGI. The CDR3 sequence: CASSYASGSAQYF. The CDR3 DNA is TGTGCCAGCAGTTACGCTAGCGGGAGCGCGCAGTATTTT.

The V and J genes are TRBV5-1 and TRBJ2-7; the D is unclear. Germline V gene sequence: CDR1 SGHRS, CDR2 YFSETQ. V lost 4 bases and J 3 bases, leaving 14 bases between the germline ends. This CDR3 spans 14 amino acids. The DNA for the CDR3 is TGCGCCAGCAGCCCCCTGGCGACGGTCTACGAGCAGTACTTC. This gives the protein CASSPLATVYEQYF.

CDR3 in DNA: TGTGCCAGCAGCTTAGCCGGAGGCAGGGAGCCTAACTATGGCTACACCTTC. This encodes CASSLAGGREPNYGYTF. The rearrangement links TRBV7-8 to TRBJ1-2; D possibly corresponds to TRBD1 (5 bases). Per the germline V gene, CDR1 is SGHVS and CDR2 is FQNEAQ. V lost 0 bases and J lost 0, with 14 bases in between. The CDR3 length is 17 residues.

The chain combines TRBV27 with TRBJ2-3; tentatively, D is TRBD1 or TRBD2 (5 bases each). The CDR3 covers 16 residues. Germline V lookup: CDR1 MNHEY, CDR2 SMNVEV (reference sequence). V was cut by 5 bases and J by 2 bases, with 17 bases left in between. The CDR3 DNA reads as TGTGCCAGCAGTAGGGCCGGGGCTGGATACACAGATACGCAGTATTTT. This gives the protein CASSRAGAGYTDTQYF.

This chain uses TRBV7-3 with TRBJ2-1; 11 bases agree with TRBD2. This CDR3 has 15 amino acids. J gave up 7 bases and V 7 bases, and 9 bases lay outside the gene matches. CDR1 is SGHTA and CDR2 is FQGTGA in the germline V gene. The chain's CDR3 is CASTLLAGVQNEQFF. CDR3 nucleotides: TGTGCCAGCACCCTACTAGCGGGAGTACAAAATGAGCAGTTCTTC.

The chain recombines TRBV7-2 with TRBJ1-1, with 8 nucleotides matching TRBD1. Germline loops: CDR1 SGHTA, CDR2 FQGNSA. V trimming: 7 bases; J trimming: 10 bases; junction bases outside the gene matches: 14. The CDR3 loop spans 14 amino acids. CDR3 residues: CASTSGQGNLLAFF. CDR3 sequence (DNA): TGTGCCAGCACCTCCGGACAGGGTAATCTCCTAGCTTTCTTT.

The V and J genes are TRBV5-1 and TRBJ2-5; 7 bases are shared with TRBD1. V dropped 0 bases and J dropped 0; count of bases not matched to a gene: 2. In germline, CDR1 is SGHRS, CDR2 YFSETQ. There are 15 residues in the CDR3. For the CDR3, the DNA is TGCGCCAGCAGCTTGGGACAGGGTCACCAAGAGACCCAGTACTTC. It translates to CASSLGQGHQETQYF.

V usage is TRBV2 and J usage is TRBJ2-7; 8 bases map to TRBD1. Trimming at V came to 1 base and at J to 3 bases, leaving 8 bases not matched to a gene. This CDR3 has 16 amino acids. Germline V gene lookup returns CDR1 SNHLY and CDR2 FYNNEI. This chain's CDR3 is CASSEVWLQGGYEQYF. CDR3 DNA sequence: TGTGCCAGCAGTGAAGTTTGGTTACAGGGGGGCTACGAGCAGTACTTC.

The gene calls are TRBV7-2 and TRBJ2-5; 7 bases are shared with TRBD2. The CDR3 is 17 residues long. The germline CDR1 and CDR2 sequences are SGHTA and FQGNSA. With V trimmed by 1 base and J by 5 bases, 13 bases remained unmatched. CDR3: CASSLVASGPLRETQYF. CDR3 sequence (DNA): TGTGCCAGCAGCTTAGTGGCTAGCGGACCCCTCCGGGAGACCCAGTACTTC.

The CDR3 bases are TGTGCCAGCAGCAAGGGAAAGATAAGAGGGGGCTACACAGATACGCAGTATTTT. It translates to CASSKGKIRGGYTDTQYF. This sequence joins TRBV21-1 and TRBJ2-3; TRBD1, the D gene given by the table, was not confirmed from the DNA. TRBV21-1 has pseudogene status. The CDR3 spans 18 residues.

The chain's CDR3 is CASSLELQGSGNTIYF. The CDR3 DNA reads as TGCGCCAGCAGCTTGGAATTGCAGGGCTCTGGAAACACCATATATTTT. This rearrangement joins TRBV5-1 to TRBJ1-3, with D maybe TRBD1 (5 bases). V lost 0 bases to trimming and J lost 0 bases, with 10 bases between them. Per germline, CDR1 SGHRS and CDR2 YFSETQ. The CDR3 spans 16 residues.

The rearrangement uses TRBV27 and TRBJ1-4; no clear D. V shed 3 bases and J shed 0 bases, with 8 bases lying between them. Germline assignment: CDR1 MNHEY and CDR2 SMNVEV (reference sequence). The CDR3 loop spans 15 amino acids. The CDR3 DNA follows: TGTGCCAGCAGTTTGCGGCGGACAACTAATGAAAAACTGTTTTTT. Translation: CASSLRRTTNEKLFF.

CDR3 sequence reads: CASSQGGPRAFF. Written as DNA, the CDR3 is TGTGCCAGCAGCCAAGGGGGCCCCCGGGCTTTCTTT. V usage is TRBV3-1 (or the pseudogene TRBV3-2) and J usage is TRBJ1-1; maybe TRBD1 (5 bases). This CDR3 comprises 12 residues. V was pared by 1 base and J by 11 bases, with 11 bases between. CDR1 and CDR2 from the germline V gene are LGHDT and YNNKEL (reference sequence).

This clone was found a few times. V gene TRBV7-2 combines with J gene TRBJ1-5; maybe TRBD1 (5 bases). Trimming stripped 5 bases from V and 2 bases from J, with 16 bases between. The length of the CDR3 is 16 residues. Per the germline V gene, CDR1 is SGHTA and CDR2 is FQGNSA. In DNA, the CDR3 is TGTGCCAGCAGCCCTAGTAGGGGCGGCGGCAATCAGCCCCAGCATTTT. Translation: CASSPSRGGGNQPQHF.